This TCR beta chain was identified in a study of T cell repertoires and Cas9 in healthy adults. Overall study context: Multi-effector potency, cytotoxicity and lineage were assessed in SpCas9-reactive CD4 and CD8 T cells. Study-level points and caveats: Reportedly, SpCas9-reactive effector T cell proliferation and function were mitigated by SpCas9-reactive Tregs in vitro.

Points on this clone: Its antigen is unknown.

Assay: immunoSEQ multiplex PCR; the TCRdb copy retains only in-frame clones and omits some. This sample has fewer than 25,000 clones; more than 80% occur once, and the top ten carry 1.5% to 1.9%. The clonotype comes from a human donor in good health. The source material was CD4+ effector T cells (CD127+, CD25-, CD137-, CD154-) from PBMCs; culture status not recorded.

The CDR3, as DNA: TGTGCCAGCAGCCTCGGGGCGGGAGCCTACGAGCAGTACTTC. Translation gives CASSLGAGAYEQYF. The chain carries TRBV6-1 and TRBJ2-7, with 7 bases that match TRBD2. CDR3 length equals 14 residues. With V trimmed by 6 bases and J by 2 bases, 7 bases remained unmatched. Germline V gives CDR1 MNHNS, CDR2 SASEGT.